Listed here are 26 T cell receptor beta chains from one sample, sequenced in a study of CD8 T cells in Susac syndrome. The RNA, 0.5 to 1 ug, was put through reverse transcription using random hexamers. TCRdb reprocessed the immunoSEQ multiplex PCR reads with MiXCR, giving one entry per CDR3 protein. The data show a few hundred thousand distinct CDR3 sequences, with approximately 90% seen just once and less than 0.15% held by the top ten. Sequences were obtained from CD8+ T cells from PBMCs. The receptors stem from a human donor with multiple sclerosis.

The chain uses TRBV7-8 and TRBJ2-1, with D possibly being TRBD1 (7 bases). CDR1 SGHVS and CDR2 FQNEAQ come from the germline V gene. The CDR3 runs to 16 residues. V lost 1 base to trimming and J lost 6 bases, with 16 bases between them. The CDR3 loop is CASSLGLQGRINEQFF. The CDR3 DNA follows: TGTGCCAGCAGCTTAGGATTACAGGGGAGGATCAATGAGCAGTTCTTC.

The V gene is TRBV27, the J gene TRBJ1-1; 8 bases map to TRBD1. Germline CDR1 reads MNHEY; CDR2 reads SMNVEV (reference sequence). V shed 5 bases, J shed 3 bases, and the junction held 2 bases outside the gene matches. This CDR3 has 13 amino acids. As DNA, the CDR3 is TGTGCCAGCAGTCAGACAGGGGACACTGAAGCTTTCTTT. It is translated as CASSQTGDTEAFF.

This clonotype was seen a few times. V and J are TRBV2 and TRBJ2-1; D gene ambiguous. CDR3 size: 13 residues. The V gene lost 4 bases and the J gene lost 7 bases, with 11 bases spanning the gap. CDR1 is SNHLY and CDR2 is FYNNEI in the germline V gene. The CDR3 DNA follows: TGTGCCAGCAGTGGAGGAGTGGGAAATGAGCAGTTCTTC. This gives the protein CASSGGVGNEQFF. Full variable domain (outside the CDR3, taken from reference TRBV2 and TRBJ2-1): EPEVTQTPSHQVTQMGQEVILRCVPISNHLYFYWYRQILGQKVEFLVSFYNNEISEKSEIFDDQFSVERPDGSNFTLKIRSTKLEDSAMYFCASSGGVGNEQFFGPGTRLTVL.

This chain connects TRBV20-1 to TRBJ2-2; the D is unclear. V was pared by 2 bases and J by 2 bases, with 6 bases between. The CDR3 totals 13 residues. Germline V gene lookup returns CDR1 DFQATT and CDR2 SNEGSKA (reference sequence). As DNA, the CDR3 is TGCAGTGCTAGACAGTTTAACACCGGGGAGCTGTTTTTT. It encodes CSARQFNTGELFF.

The chain employs TRBV20-1 and TRBJ2-5; D possibly uses TRBD1 or TRBD2 (6 bases each). Per the germline V gene, CDR1 is DFQATT and CDR2 is SNEGSKA (reference sequence). Trimming removed 3 bases from V and 3 bases from J, with 14 bases in between. This CDR3 has 14 amino acids. As DNA, the CDR3 is TGCAGTGCTAGCGGGGGCAGGGGTGAAGAGACCCAGTACTTC. Translation gives CSASGGRGEETQYF.

V gene TRBV12-3 or TRBV12-4 combines with J gene TRBJ2-7; 12 bases are shared with TRBD2. V lost 1 base and J lost 1; bases outside the gene matches: 8. The CDR3 is 18 residues long. As DNA, the CDR3 is TGTGCCAGCAGTTTAGGGCTAGCGGGAGGGCCGGTATCCTACGAGCAGTACTTC. Its protein is CASSLGLAGGPVSYEQYF.

The J gene is TRBJ1-1, the V gene TRBV7-9; 7 bases match TRBD1. CDR1 and CDR2 from the germline V gene are SEHNR and FQNEAQ (reference sequence). V dropped 8 bases and J dropped 4; count of bases not matched to a gene: 4. The CDR3 has 12 residues. CDR3 amino acids: CASSNRGTEAFF. For the CDR3, the DNA is TGTGCCAGCTCGAACAGGGGCACTGAAGCTTTCTTT.

The chain recombines TRBV6-2 or TRBV6-3 with TRBJ2-7, with TRBD2 matching 9 bases. The length of the CDR3 is 15 residues. Germline V gene data show CDR1 as MNHEY and CDR2 as SVGEGT. After removal of 7 bases from V and 0 bases from J, the junction contained 7 bases not matched to a gene. The CDR3 loop is CASTLAGVGSYEQYF. The CDR3 DNA reads as TGTGCCAGCACCTTAGCGGGAGTTGGCTCCTACGAGCAGTACTTC.

This chain joins TRBV4-1 and TRBJ2-3, with TRBD2 matching 8 bases. The CDR3 sequence is 16 residues long. The germline CDR1 and CDR2 sequences are MGHRA and YSYEKL. J gave up 4 bases and V 6 bases, and 12 bases lay outside the gene matches. The CDR3 region is CASSLGGAPRADTQYF. Here the CDR3 DNA reads TGCGCCAGCAGTCTCGGGGGGGCGCCAAGAGCAGATACGCAGTATTTT.

The rearrangement joins TRBV9 to TRBJ2-3, with D perhaps being TRBD1 or TRBD2 (5 bases each). The CDR3 sequence is 15 residues long. Germline CDR1 SGDLS, CDR2 YYNGEE. Trimming pared 2 bases from V and 0 bases from J, leaving 10 bases between. CDR3 amino acids: CASSVGALSTDTQYF. The CDR3 DNA reads TGTGCCAGCAGCGTCGGGGCGCTGAGCACAGATACGCAGTATTTT.

The chain recombines TRBV30 with TRBJ2-1; 8 bases map to TRBD2. V dropped 0 bases and J dropped 1; count of bases not matched to a gene: 8. CDR1 GTSNPN and CDR2 SVGIG come from the germline V gene (reference sequence). The CDR3 contains 17 residues. The CDR3 bases are TGTGCCTGGAGTGTATTACTAGCGGATCTATCCTACAATGAGCAGTTCTTC. This gives the protein CAWSVLLADLSYNEQFF.

A word on this clonotype: Being one base from a much bigger clone, this may be a read error. J is TRBJ1-1 and V is TRBV7-6; D may be TRBD1 (5 bases). V shed 0 bases and J shed 1 base, with 6 bases lying between them. Germline V gene lookup returns CDR1 SGHVS and CDR2 FNYEAQ. There are 14 residues in the CDR3. The CDR3 loop is CASSLAGGNTEAFF. In nucleotides, the CDR3 is TGTGCCAGCAGCTTAGCGGGGGGGAACACTGAAGCTTTCTTT. The complete variable domain, with remaining parts taken from reference TRBV7-6 and TRBJ1-1, reads GAGVSQSPRYKVTKRGQDVALRCDPISGHVSLYWYRQALGQGPEFLTYFNYEAQQDKSGLPNDRFSAERPEGSISTLTIQRTEQRDSAMYRCASSLAGGNTEAFFGQGTRLTVV.

The chain carries TRBV6-5 and TRBJ1-1; D is possibly TRBD1 (5 bases). Germline CDR1 is MNHEY and CDR2 is SVGAGI. The CDR3 runs to 18 residues. Trimming left V 0 bases short and J 2 bases short, with 19 bases between. This CDR3 is CASSYSWNRGSSNTEAFF. As DNA, the CDR3 is TGTGCCAGCAGTTACTCCTGGAACCGGGGCTCGAGTAACACTGAAGCTTTCTTT.

This sequence joins TRBV30 and TRBJ2-7; D call uncertain. The CDR3 runs 14 residues. Trimming pared 1 base from V and 1 base from J, leaving 11 bases between. Germline-derived CDR1 and CDR2 are GTSNPN and SVGIG (reference sequence). CDR3 sequence reads: CAWSEGVGSYEQYF. The CDR3, as DNA: TGTGCCTGGAGTGAAGGAGTGGGGTCCTACGAGCAGTACTTC.

The chain couples TRBV5-6 to TRBJ2-2; D gene unclear. The germline V gene encodes CDR1 SGHDT and CDR2 YYEEEE. The V gene lost 5 bases and the J gene lost 4 bases, with 9 bases spanning the gap. There are 13 residues in the CDR3. CDR3 bases: TGTGCCAGCAGTTCCTTGGGCACCGGGGAGCTGTTTTTT. It is translated as CASSSLGTGELFF.

The chain has TRBV15 and TRBJ2-3; D remains ambiguous. The V and J ends lost 1 base and 1 base respectively, with 6 bases between them. Germline CDR1 LNHNV, CDR2 YYDKDF (reference sequence). The CDR3 covers 14 residues. The CDR3 DNA reads TGTGCCACCAGCAGAGTAGAGGGCACAGATACGCAGTATTTT. Amino acids: CATSRVEGTDTQYF. The complete variable domain, with remaining parts taken from reference TRBV15 and TRBJ2-3, reads DAMVIQNPRYQVTQFGKPVTLSCSQTLNHNVMYWYQQKSSQAPKLLFHYYDKDFNNEADTPDNFQSRRPNTSFCFLDIRSPGLGDTAMYLCATSRVEGTDTQYFGPGTRLTVL.

The J gene is TRBJ2-1, the V gene TRBV3-1; no reliable D call. The CDR3 spans 12 residues. Trimming took 3 bases from V and 6 from J, leaving 6 bases between them. In germline, CDR1 is LGHDT, CDR2 YNNKEL (reference sequence). The CDR3 region is CASSQLSNEQFF. CDR3 nucleotide sequence: TGTGCCAGCAGCCAGCTATCCAATGAGCAGTTCTTC.

This clonotype was detected only a few times. The CDR3 loop reads CSVRQGVAGIGAYEQYF. CDR3 DNA sequence: TGCAGCGTTAGGCAGGGGGTAGCGGGAATTGGGGCCTACGAGCAGTACTTC. The chain carries TRBV29-1 and TRBJ2-7; a weak D match, TRBD2 (8 bases). Germline values: CDR1 SQVTM, CDR2 ANQGSEA. V was cut by 5 bases and J by 2 bases, with 25 bases left in between. There are 17 residues in the CDR3.

The V and J genes are TRBV20-1 and TRBJ2-7; the match to TRBD2 covers 15 bases. J gave up 5 bases and V 6 bases, and 5 bases lay outside the gene matches. The germline V gene has CDR1 DFQATT and CDR2 SNEGSKA (reference sequence). The CDR3 spans 14 residues. Here the CDR3 reads CSAPGLAGGNEQYF. The CDR3, as DNA: TGCAGTGCCCCGGGACTAGCGGGAGGCAACGAGCAGTACTTC.

CDR3 residues: CASSMASGDYEQYF. The CDR3 coding sequence is TGTGCCAGTAGTATGGCTAGCGGGGACTACGAGCAGTACTTC. The chain joins TRBV19 to TRBJ2-7; 9 nucleotides align to TRBD2. The CDR3 runs 14 residues. V dropped 3 bases and J dropped 3; count of bases not matched to a gene: 3. Germline V CDR1 and CDR2: LNHDA, SQIVND (reference sequence).

The chain employs TRBV7-9 and TRBJ2-1; D is undetermined. The CDR3 covers 14 residues. CDR1 is SEHNR and CDR2 is FQNEAQ in the germline V gene (reference sequence). V was pared by 2 bases and J by 8 bases, with 13 bases between. CDR3 sequence: CASSLFAAGHEQFF. Here the CDR3 DNA reads TGTGCCAGCAGCTTATTTGCGGCAGGACATGAGCAGTTCTTC. The full variable domain, in which reference TRBV7-9 and TRBJ2-1 provide the parts outside the CDR3, is DTGVSQNPRHKITKRGQNVTFRCDPISEHNRLYWYRQTLGQGPEFLTYFQNEAQLEKSRLLSDRFSAERPKGSFSTLEIQRTEQGDSAMYLCASSLFAAGHEQFFGPGTRLTVL.

The CDR3 DNA reads as TGCAGTGCTAGTAATAGCGAAGGTGAGCCCCAGCATTTT. Protein: CSASNSEGEPQHF. The chain employs TRBV20-1 and TRBJ1-5; D not resolved. The CDR3 extends over 13 amino acids. The V and J ends lost 3 bases and 8 bases respectively, with 14 bases between them. The germline gives CDR1 DFQATT, CDR2 SNEGSKA (reference sequence).

The chain couples TRBV2 to TRBJ1-4; 8 nucleotides agree with TRBD1. Germline V gene sequence: CDR1 SNHLY, CDR2 FYNNEI. V shed 5 bases, J shed 7 bases, and the junction held 12 bases outside the gene matches. The CDR3 has 16 amino acids. The CDR3, as DNA: TGTGCCAGCAGTACCATGTCGACAGGGGAGGCTGAAAAACTGTTTTTT. Residues: CASSTMSTGEAEKLFF.

The chain recombines TRBV27 with TRBJ2-7; D may be TRBD1 (5 bases). Germline V gene data show CDR1 as MNHEY and CDR2 as SMNVEV (reference sequence). V lost 5 bases, J lost 1 base, and 18 bases lay in between. The CDR3 runs 16 residues. The DNA for the CDR3 is TGTGCCAGCAGTCCCTCTGACAGAATATTTTCCTACGAGCAGTACTTC. This codes for CASSPSDRIFSYEQYF.

V is TRBV23-1 and J is TRBJ1-4, with D maybe TRBD1 (5 bases). TRBV23-1 carries the ORF label, with uncertain function. CDR3 length: 14 residues. Between the trimmed V and J ends, which lost 8 bases and 4 bases, there was a span of 14 bases. The CDR3 loop is CASARDGLNEKLFF. CDR3 bases: TGCGCCAGCGCCCGGGACGGACTTAATGAAAAACTGTTTTTT.

This chain links TRBV7-9 with TRBJ2-5, with 11 bases fitting TRBD2. Germline loops: CDR1 SEHNR, CDR2 FQNEAQ (reference sequence). Trimming removed 1 base from V and 5 bases from J; junction bases left unmatched: 9. The CDR3 extends over 17 amino acids. The CDR3 DNA follows: TGTGCCAGCAGCTTAGGCTCGACTAGCGGGGTGACGGAGACCCAGTACTTC. Translation: CASSLGSTSGVTETQYF.